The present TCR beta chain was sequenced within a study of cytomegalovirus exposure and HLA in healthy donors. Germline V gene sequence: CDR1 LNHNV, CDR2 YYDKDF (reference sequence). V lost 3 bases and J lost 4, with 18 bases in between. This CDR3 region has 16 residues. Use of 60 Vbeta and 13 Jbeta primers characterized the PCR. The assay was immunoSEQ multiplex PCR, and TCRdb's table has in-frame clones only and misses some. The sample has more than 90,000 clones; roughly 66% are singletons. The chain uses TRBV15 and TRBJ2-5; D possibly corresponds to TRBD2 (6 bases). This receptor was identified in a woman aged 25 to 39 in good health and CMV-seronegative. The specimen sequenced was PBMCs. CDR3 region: CATSSSISRGGETQYF. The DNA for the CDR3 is TGTGCCACCAGCAGCTCAATCTCCCGGGGAGGAGAGACCCAGTACTTC.